Described below is a single T cell receptor (beta chain) sequence and its context. The junction had 9 bases not matched to a gene; V was cut back by 5 bases and J by 4 bases. This CDR3 region has 16 residues. CDR1 and CDR2 (germline): SEHNR, FQNEAQ (reference sequence). These data come from a study of blood T cell repertoires in COVID-19. As for the study in general: Collection of acute and convalescent COVID-19 samples took place in the United States, Italy and Spain. In each case, the material was cDNA or gDNA derived from T cells, B-cell-depleted T cells, or PBMCs.

Per the original methods: Amplification of reference gene primers was used by the study to estimate nucleated cell counts. The protocol was immunoSEQ multiplex PCR, while the TCRdb copy is restricted to in-frame clones and leaves out a portion. For V, J and clone size, that table is used; D and trimming come from the DNA. This sample has fewer than 350,000 clones; approximately 85% occur once, and the top ten carry approximately 7.6%. The rearrangement joins TRBV7-9 to TRBJ2-7, with TRBD2 identical over 12 bases. The receptor was isolated from a human donor in a cohort sampled during active COVID-19. What was sequenced was peripheral blood. In nucleotides, the CDR3 is TGTGCCAGCAGCCCGCGGACTAGCGGGGAGACTTACGAGCAGTACTTC. Its translation is CASSPRTSGETYEQYF.